A selection of T cell receptor beta chains follows, all from one sample in a study of cytomegalovirus exposure and HLA in healthy donors. Repertoires were generated with immunoSEQ multiplex PCR, while TCRdb's copy carries only in-frame clones and drops some. The repertoire includes 160,000 or so clones, approximately 80% of them detected once, and approximately 7% sits in the top ten. The sample was PBMCs. The source of these receptors is a woman between 40 and 55 years old in good health and CMV-seropositive. The CDR3 runs from the conserved cysteine through the conserved F or W. A D gene is named only where the DNA matches it firmly. The size field is filled for only some rows; it gives once, few, many or a size class.

V: TRBV6-1; size: NA; D: TRBD1; J: TRBJ1-2; length: 15; DNA: TGTGCCAGCAGTGAGGGGCAGGGGGCGGACTATGGCTACACCTTC; CDR3: CASSEGQGADYGYTF
V: TRBV4-3; size: NA; D: NA; J: TRBJ2-1; length: 15; DNA: TGCGCCAGCAGCCAAGAAGGTTTGGACAACAATGAGCAGTTCTTC; CDR3: CASSQEGLDNNEQFF
V: TRBV5-1; size: NA; D: TRBD2; J: TRBJ2-3; length: 15; DNA: TGCGCCAGCAGCCCCGGACTAGAATCCACAGATACGCAGTATTTT; CDR3: CASSPGLESTDTQYF
V: TRBV27; size: NA; D: TRBD1; J: TRBJ2-7; length: 13; DNA: TGTGCCAGCAGTCTGGACAGGGGTCACGAGCAGTACTTC; CDR3: CASSLDRGHEQYF
V: TRBV7-2; size: NA; D: TRBD1; J: TRBJ1-5; length: 14; DNA: TGTGCCAGCAGCTTGGCGACAGGGGAACAGCCCCAGCATTTT; CDR3: CASSLATGEQPQHF
V: TRBV18; size: NA; D: NA; J: TRBJ2-6; length: 16; DNA: TGTGCCAGCTCACCGTTCTCCCCCTCTGGGGCCAACGTCCTGACTTTC; CDR3: CASSPFSPSGANVLTF
V: TRBV7-9; size: NA; D: TRBD1; J: TRBJ1-1; length: 14; DNA: TGTGCCAGCATGCCCTCTACAGGGGACACTGAAGCTTTCTTT; CDR3: CASMPSTGDTEAFF
V: TRBV28; size: once; D: TRBD1; J: TRBJ1-2; length: 14; DNA: TGTGCCAGCAGTGAACAGGGGGCTCGCTTTGGCTACACCTTC; CDR3: CASSEQGARFGYTF
V: TRBV14; size: NA; D: TRBD1; J: TRBJ1-2; length: 14; DNA: TGTGCCAGCAGCCGGACAGGGGATTACTATGGCTACACCTTC; CDR3: CASSRTGDYYGYTF
V: TRBV7-2; size: NA; D: NA; J: TRBJ1-2; length: 14; DNA: TGTGCCAGCAGCTCCCCCGGAGGCGGCTATGGCTACACCTTC; CDR3: CASSSPGGGYGYTF
V: TRBV27; size: NA; D: TRBD1; J: TRBJ1-2; length: 14; DNA: TGTGCCAGCAGTTTTTGGCAGGGGGCGCGGGGCTACACCTTC; CDR3: CASSFWQGARGYTF
V: TRBV28; size: NA; D: NA; J: TRBJ1-2; length: 12; DNA: TGTGCCAGCAGTTATCGGACAGAAGGCTACACCTTC; CDR3: CASSYRTEGYTF
V: TRBV5-6; size: NA; D: NA; J: TRBJ1-2; length: 15; DNA: TGTGCCAGCAGCTCCCCAGGAGGGCACCTCTATGGCTACACCTTC; CDR3: CASSSPGGHLYGYTF
V: TRBV6-5; size: NA; D: TRBD1; J: TRBJ1-2; length: 13; DNA: TGTGCCAGCAGCCTACAGGGGATTTATGGCTACACCTTC; CDR3: CASSLQGIYGYTF
V: TRBV7-9; size: NA; D: NA; J: TRBJ2-3; length: 14; DNA: TGTGCCACAAGCGGAACACTAAGCACAGATACGCAGTATTTT; CDR3: CATSGTLSTDTQYF
V: TRBV9; size: NA; D: TRBD1; J: TRBJ1-5; length: 14; DNA: TGTGCCAGCAGTCCTGGGACAGGCCATCAGCCCCAGCATTTT; CDR3: CASSPGTGHQPQHF
V: TRBV27; size: NA; D: TRBD2; J: TRBJ2-7; length: 14; DNA: TGTGCCAGCAGTTTTGGCGGGGGTGCGCGGGAGCAGTACTTC; CDR3: CASSFGGGAREQYF
V: TRBV5-1; size: NA; D: TRBD1; J: TRBJ2-2; length: 15; DNA: TGCGCCAGCAGCCTCCGGGACAGGGGTGGCGGGGAGCTGTTTTTT; CDR3: CASSLRDRGGGELFF
V: TRBV7-7; size: NA; D: TRBD1; J: TRBJ2-2; length: 15; DNA: TGTGCCAGCAGCCTAGGGACAGGGAGGACCGGGGAGCTGTTTTTT; CDR3: CASSLGTGRTGELFF
V: TRBV7-8; size: once; D: NA; J: TRBJ2-1; length: 14; DNA: TGTGCCAGCAGCTTAGATCGGGGGACCCATGAGCAGTTCTTC; CDR3: CASSLDRGTHEQFF
V: TRBV28; size: NA; D: NA; J: TRBJ1-2; length: 12; DNA: TGTGCCAGCAGTACCGGACAGCGGAAGGATACCTTC; CDR3: CASSTGQRKDTF
V: TRBV9; size: NA; D: TRBD1; J: TRBJ2-2; length: 14; DNA: TGTGCCAGCAGCATACAGGGGGGCACCGGGGAGCTGTTTTTT; CDR3: CASSIQGGTGELFF
V: TRBV5-6; size: once; D: TRBD2; J: TRBJ2-2; length: 17; DNA: TGTGCCAGCAGCTTGAACGGGGGGGCCCGGAACACCGGGGAGCTGTTTTTT; CDR3: CASSLNGGARNTGELFF
V: TRBV29-1; size: NA; D: TRBD2; J: TRBJ2-7; length: 13; DNA: TGCAGCGTAACCGGGACTACCCCCTACGAGCAGTACTTC; CDR3: CSVTGTTPYEQYF